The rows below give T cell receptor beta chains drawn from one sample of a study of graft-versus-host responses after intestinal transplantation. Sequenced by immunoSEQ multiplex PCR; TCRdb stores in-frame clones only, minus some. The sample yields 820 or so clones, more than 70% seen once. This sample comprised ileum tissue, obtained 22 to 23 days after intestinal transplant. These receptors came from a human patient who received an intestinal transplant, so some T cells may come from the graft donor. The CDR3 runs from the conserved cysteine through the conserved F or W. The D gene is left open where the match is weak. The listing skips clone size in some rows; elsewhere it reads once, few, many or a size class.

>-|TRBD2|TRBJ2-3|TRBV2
CASSDTSGFTDTQYF
TGTGCCAGCAGTGATACTAGCGGATTTACAGATACGCAGTATTTT
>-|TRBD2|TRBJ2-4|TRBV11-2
CASSLRYPGLAAKNIQYF
TGTGCCAGCAGCCTAAGGTACCCGGGACTAGCGGCCAAAAACATTCAGTACTTC
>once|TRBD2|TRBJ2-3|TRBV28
CASSFGLAGGPTTDTQYF
TGTGCCAGCAGTTTCGGGCTAGCGGGAGGCCCAACAACAGATACGCAGTATTTT
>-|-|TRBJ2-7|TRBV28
CASRRMYSNEYEQYF
TGTGCCAGCAGAAGGATGTACTCTAATGAATACGAGCAGTACTTC
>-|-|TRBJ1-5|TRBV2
CASSEFWPPYQPQHF
TGTGCCAGCAGTGAATTCTGGCCGCCTTATCAGCCCCAGCATTTT
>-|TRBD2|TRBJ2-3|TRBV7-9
CASSQGIPSGYFSDTQYF
TGTGCCAGCAGCCAGGGCATTCCTAGCGGATATTTCAGCGATACGCAGTATTTT
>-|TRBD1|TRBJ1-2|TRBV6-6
CASSSTRDRGYGYTF
TGTGCCAGCAGTTCCACTCGGGACAGGGGCTATGGCTACACCTTC
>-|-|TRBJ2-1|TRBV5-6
CASSLAPTPLGEQFF
TGTGCCAGCAGCTTGGCGCCCACCCCTCTAGGTGAGCAGTTCTTC
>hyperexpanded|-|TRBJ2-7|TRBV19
CASSMGRLAYEQYF
TGTGCCAGTAGTATGGGAAGGTTGGCCTACGAGCAGTACTTC
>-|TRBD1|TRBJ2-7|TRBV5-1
CASSLTTGSYEQYF
TGCGCCAGCAGCTTGACGACAGGGTCCTACGAGCAGTACTTC
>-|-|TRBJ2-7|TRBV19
CASRSRLRYEQYF
TGTGCCAGTAGGAGCAGGTTAAGGTACGAGCAGTACTTC
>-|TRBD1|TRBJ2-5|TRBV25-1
CASSGGTGMETQYF
TGTGCCAGCAGTGGAGGGACAGGGATGGAGACCCAGTACTTC
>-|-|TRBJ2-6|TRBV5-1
CASSLAWVSGANVLTF
TGCGCCAGCAGCTTGGCTTGGGTATCTGGGGCCAACGTCCTGACTTTC
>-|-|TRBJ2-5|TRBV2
CAFGLQGVVQETQYF
TGTGCCTTCGGGCTTCAGGGAGTAGTTCAAGAGACCCAGTACTTC